Listed below are T cell receptor beta chains from one sample, sequenced in a study of PD-1 blockade in mismatch repair-deficient tumors. Sequencing was performed with immunoSEQ multiplex PCR; in TCRdb, only in-frame clones are kept and a portion is missing. The sample records around 100,000 clones, 82% being singletons. Sequencing was performed on peripheral blood, taken 35 to 37 weeks after starting pembrolizumab. These receptors were obtained from an adult with mismatch repair-deficient cancer. CDR3s include the opening cysteine and the closing phenylalanine or tryptophan. Not every row has a clone size; where given, it reads once, few, many or a size class.

v_gene: TRBV5-1; abundance: -; CDR3aa: CASSLNHWNTEAFF
v_gene: TRBV14; abundance: once; CDR3aa: CASSQEGLGYYGYTF
v_gene: TRBV6-6; abundance: -; CDR3aa: CASTTQEDTEAFF
v_gene: TRBV7-9; abundance: -; CDR3aa: CASSSPGRRTYEQYF
v_gene: TRBV10-3; abundance: -; CDR3aa: CATSSSGSGGQYF
v_gene: TRBV29-1; abundance: -; CDR3aa: CSVGQETQYF
v_gene: TRBV2; abundance: -; CDR3aa: CASGRTAGLGGKNIQYF
v_gene: TRBV11-1; abundance: -; CDR3aa: CASSSRDRGLGEQFF
v_gene: TRBV9; abundance: -; CDR3aa: CASSPSPWMGYGDEQYF
v_gene: TRBV7-9; abundance: -; CDR3aa: CASRQQTGPNEKLFF
v_gene: TRBV5-1; abundance: -; CDR3aa: CASSLGATNEKLFF
v_gene: TRBV6-1; abundance: -; CDR3aa: CAVGTGPDQPQHF
v_gene: TRBV27; abundance: many; CDR3aa: CASSRQSMGTDTQYF
v_gene: TRBV6-6; abundance: few; CDR3aa: CASRTEGLRYEQYF
v_gene: TRBV11-2; abundance: -; CDR3aa: CASSLLNYEQYF